This TCR beta chain was identified during a study of blood T cell repertoires in COVID-19. Study-level background: Some COVID-19 samples were acute and others convalescent; all came from the United States, Italy and Spain. In each case, the material was cDNA or gDNA derived from T cells, B-cell-depleted T cells, or PBMCs.

Germline V gene lookup returns CDR1 MNHEY and CDR2 SVGAGI. Trimming took 7 bases from V and 1 from J, leaving 13 bases between them. The CDR3 consists of 14 residues. In the authors' methods: The authors estimated nucleated cell counts from reference gene primer amplification. Clones were sequenced by immunoSEQ multiplex PCR, and TCRdb holds only the in-frame ones, with some missing. V and J calls plus clone size are reproduced from that table; the DNA served to infer D and trimming. The repertoire has roughly 74,000 clones, 80% to 90% of them found once; the top ten carry 1.2%. This clone was seen once.

Material: PBMCs or T cells enriched from blood (not recorded which). The V gene is TRBV6-5, the J gene TRBJ1-1; no clear D gene. This TCR was recovered from a woman between 45 and 60 years old with acute COVID-19. The CDR3 protein is CASTLAGQNTEAFF. The CDR3 DNA sequence: TGTGCCAGCACCCTCGCTGGGCAGAACACTGAAGCTTTCTTT.